Given below is one T cell receptor beta chain in context. Its antigen is currently unknown. The data stem from a study of cytomegalovirus exposure and HLA in healthy donors. Study results and caveats: Rarity marked most TCR sequences, yet some public TCRs occurred in many donors. Clusters of TCRs from the first cohort tended to co-occur in the roughly 120 validation repertoires (as a later analysis found).

V gave up 2 bases and J gave up 0 bases; unmatched junction bases: 3. CDR1 and CDR2 (germline): MNHNY, SVGAGI (reference sequence). The CDR3 is made up of 16 amino acids. Only in-frame clones appear in the TCRdb table, and some are missing; sequencing was by immunoSEQ multiplex PCR. The profile shows roughly 64,000 clones, 90% to 95% of them singletons. This receptor was obtained from a woman younger than 35 in good health and CMV-seropositive. The sequenced sample was PBMCs. The J gene is TRBJ2-2, the V gene TRBV6-6; TRBD1 matches 7 bases. In DNA form, the CDR3 reads TGTGCCAGCAGTTACCCGCAGGGGGCGAACACCGGGGAGCTGTTTTTT. This encodes CASSYPQGANTGELFF.